Shown below are 22 T cell receptor beta chains from a single sample sequenced in a study of STAT5B mutations in CD4+ large granular lymphocyte leukemia. Produced via immunoSEQ multiplex PCR; TCRdb's table is partial and in-frame only. Of some 38,000 clones in the sample, more than 70% are singletons; the top ten hold approximately 0.5%. Source material: CD4+ T cells from blood buffy coats. The receptors here all came from a human donor in good health.

This clone was detected only once. The chain links TRBV6-1 to TRBJ2-3, with D possibly TRBD1 on 5 matching bases. CDR1 is MNHNS and CDR2 is SASEGT in the germline V gene. Trimming cost V 3 bases and J 1 base, with 8 bases left between them. The CDR3 spans 14 residues. In DNA form, the CDR3 reads TGTGCCAGCAGTGACGGCAGGGGCACAGATACGCAGTATTTT. This sequence encodes CASSDGRGTDTQYF.

V is TRBV7-9 and J is TRBJ2-6, with a tentative D call TRBD1 (7 bases). CDR3 size: 12 residues. Germline V CDR1 and CDR2: SEHNR, FQNEAQ (reference sequence). CDR3 nucleotides: TGTGGGCAGGGGGGACGGGCCAACGTCCTGACTTTC. Its translation is CGQGGRANVLTF.

The V gene is TRBV7-9, the J gene TRBJ1-2; TRBD1 might be the D (6 bases). Trimming took 0 bases from V and 6 from J, leaving 11 bases between them. Germline assignment: CDR1 SEHNR and CDR2 FQNEAQ (reference sequence). The length of the CDR3 is 14 residues. CDR3 sequence (DNA): TGTGCCAGCAGCTTAGCAAGAGGGGGTCATGGCTACACCTTC. Encoded protein: CASSLARGGHGYTF.

This clone ranks as medium-sized (0.01 to 0.1%). The chain links TRBV7-9 to TRBJ1-5; D is ambiguous. Germline V gene data show CDR1 as SEHNR and CDR2 as FQNEAQ (reference sequence). The CDR3 length is 12 residues. The ends were cut back, 3 bases at V and 7 bases at J, with 7 bases in the middle. As DNA, the CDR3 is TGTGCCAGCAGCTTTCCCGGACAGCCCCAGCATTTT. Protein sequence: CASSFPGQPQHF.

The rearrangement uses TRBV30 and TRBJ2-1; 7 nucleotides line up with TRBD1. This CDR3 comprises 14 residues. After removal of 1 base from V and 12 bases from J, the junction contained 12 bases not matched to a gene. Per germline, CDR1 GTSNPN and CDR2 SVGIG (reference sequence). CDR3 sequence reads: CAWSGPGQIPRQFF. The CDR3 region has the DNA TGTGCCTGGAGTGGCCCGGGACAGATCCCGAGGCAGTTCTTC.

The chain recombines TRBV7-3 with TRBJ2-3, with 11 bases matching TRBD2. This CDR3 is 15 amino acids long. CDR1 and CDR2 from the germline V gene are SGHTA and FQGTGA. Germline trimming cut 1 base from V and 5 bases from J; bases unmatched to any gene: 2. The CDR3 coding sequence is TGTGCCAGCAGCTTAAAGCTAGCGGGAGGAGATACGCAGTATTTT. It encodes CASSLKLAGGDTQYF.

This chain joins TRBV6-5 and TRBJ2-7; possible D gene TRBD1, 7 bases. V dropped 10 bases and J dropped 9 bases, with 13 bases sitting between them. The CDR3 sequence is 10 residues long. CDR1 MNHEY and CDR2 SVGAGI come from the germline V gene. CDR3 bases: TGTGCCACCAGGGGGGTTGGGCAGTACTTC. This sequence encodes CATRGVGQYF.

This sequence joins TRBV5-1 and TRBJ2-7; 8 bases match TRBD2. The CDR3 spans 15 residues. Germline CDR1 reads SGHRS; CDR2 reads YFSETQ. J gave up 4 bases and V 3 bases, and 9 bases lay outside the gene matches. CDR3 bases: TGCGCCAGCAGCTCTGGGAGCGGGAGTGCTTACGAGCAGTACTTC. Translation: CASSSGSGSAYEQYF.

The chain is built from TRBV9 and TRBJ1-1; TRBD1 might be the D (6 bases). In germline, CDR1 is SGDLS, CDR2 YYNGEE. The CDR3 sequence is 14 residues long. The ends were cut back, 3 bases at V and 1 base at J, with 10 bases in the middle. The CDR3 coding sequence is TGTGCCAGCAGCGCCCAGACAGGGAACACTGAAGCTTTCTTT. Translation: CASSAQTGNTEAFF. Looking up the rest from reference TRBV9 and TRBJ1-1 gives the full variable domain: DSGVTQTPKHLITATGQRVTLRCSPRSGDLSVYWYQQSLDQGLQFLIQYYNGEERAKGNILERFSAQQFPDLHSELNLSSLELGDSALYFCASSAQTGNTEAFFGQGTRLTVV.

This clone was detected only a few times. This rearrangement joins TRBV19 to TRBJ1-1; D is perhaps TRBD1 (5 bases). The V and J ends lost 4 bases and 2 bases respectively, with 11 bases between them. The CDR3 spans 14 residues. The germline V gene has CDR1 LNHDA and CDR2 SQIVND (reference sequence). For the CDR3, the DNA is TGTGCCAGTAGTACCCGGGACGGAAACACTGAAGCTTTCTTT. Its protein product is CASSTRDGNTEAFF.

The V and J genes are TRBV18 and TRBJ1-3; D gene uncertain. The CDR3 spans 17 residues. V was trimmed by 3 bases and J by 0 bases, leaving 15 bases between them. Germline CDR1 is KGHSH and CDR2 is LQKENI. The DNA of the CDR3 is TGTGCCAGCTCACCCTTTAGTTCCCGAAACTCTGGAAACACCATATATTTT. Residues: CASSPFSSRNSGNTIYF.

J is TRBJ2-7 and V is TRBV19, with TRBD1 matching 11 bases. The CDR3 totals 14 residues. V dropped 4 bases and J dropped 6; count of bases not matched to a gene: 5. Germline values: CDR1 LNHDA, CDR2 SQIVND (reference sequence). CDR3 in DNA: TGTGCCAGTAGTACGGGACAGGGGGTCCCCGAGCAGTACTTC. Translated, it gives CASSTGQGVPEQYF.

The chain carries TRBV6-1 and TRBJ2-7, with D unclear. CDR3 length: 11 amino acids. The germline V gene encodes CDR1 MNHNS and CDR2 SASEGT. Trimming stripped 3 bases from V and 0 bases from J, with 0 bases between. This CDR3 reads CASSDSYEQYF. CDR3 nucleotides: TGTGCCAGCAGTGACTCCTACGAGCAGTACTTC.

This chain links TRBV4-2 with TRBJ2-3; D is ambiguous. Per germline, CDR1 LGHNA and CDR2 YNFKEQ. With 1 base removed from V and 2 bases from J, the gap between germline ends came to 10 bases. The CDR3 totals 15 residues. CDR3 sequence: CASSQGKSPTDTQYF. CDR3 in DNA: TGTGCCAGCAGCCAAGGGAAGTCACCCACAGATACGCAGTATTTT.

V and J are TRBV19 and TRBJ2-5, with TRBD2 identical over 14 bases. Germline-derived CDR1 and CDR2 are LNHDA and SQIVND (reference sequence). J lost 3 bases, V lost 5 bases, and 8 bases had no gene match. This CDR3 contains 17 residues. CDR3 in DNA: TGTGCCAGTAGTCAGACACCGGGACTAGCGGGGGAAGAGACCCAGTACTTC. It encodes CASSQTPGLAGEETQYF.

The chain's CDR3 is CASSLDRGHEQFF. The CDR3 nucleotides read TGTGCCAGCAGCTTAGATCGCGGTCATGAGCAGTTCTTC. V gene TRBV11-3 combines with J gene TRBJ2-1; D gene unclear. This CDR3 spans 13 amino acids. Trimming left V 0 bases short and J 8 bases short, with 8 bases between. Looked up from germline, CDR1 is SGHNT and CDR2 is YENEEA.

This clone was observed a handful of times. CDR3 nucleotide sequence: TGTGCCCTAAGAGTGGTCGGAAATAATGAAAAACTGTTTTTT. Its protein product is CALRVVGNNEKLFF. The chain recombines TRBV30 with TRBJ1-4; D ambiguous. V dropped 8 bases and J dropped 4 bases, with 17 bases sitting between them. In germline, CDR1 is GTSNPN, CDR2 SVGIG (reference sequence). The CDR3 loop spans 14 amino acids.

This chain joins TRBV9 and TRBJ2-2; 12 bases map to TRBD2. Germline CDR1 SGDLS, CDR2 YYNGEE. The CDR3 sequence is 16 residues long. Trimming at V came to 3 bases and at J to 3 bases, leaving 3 bases not matched to a gene. The CDR3 DNA reads as TGTGCCAGCAGCGAGAGACTAGCGGGAGACACCGGGGAGCTGTTTTTT. This encodes CASSERLAGDTGELFF.

The chain combines TRBV5-1 with TRBJ2-7; 7 bases map to TRBD1. This CDR3 is built from 14 residues. Germline trimming cut 7 bases from V and 3 bases from J; bases unmatched to any gene: 10. Germline loops: CDR1 SGHRS, CDR2 YFSETQ. The chain's CDR3 is CASDPSGQRYEQYF. The CDR3 DNA sequence: TGCGCCAGCGACCCGTCGGGACAGCGCTACGAGCAGTACTTC.

This clone was observed a few times. The rearrangement uses TRBV27 and TRBJ1-2; D not resolved. Germline lookup yields CDR1 MNHEY and CDR2 SMNVEV (reference sequence). V gave up 5 bases and J gave up 0 bases, with 19 bases separating them. The CDR3 is made up of 17 amino acids. This chain's CDR3 is CASSPDLGRQTNYGYTF. As DNA, the CDR3 is TGTGCCAGCAGTCCAGACCTAGGACGTCAAACTAACTATGGCTACACCTTC.

J is TRBJ1-2 and V is TRBV5-4, with D perhaps TRBD1 (5 bases). This CDR3 has 15 amino acids. CDR1 and CDR2 from the germline V gene are SGHNT and YYREEE (reference sequence). V lost 1 base and J 0 bases, leaving 10 bases between the germline ends. The CDR3 loop reads CASSLSQTANYGYTF. CDR3 nucleotides: TGTGCCAGCAGCTTGTCGCAGACAGCTAACTATGGCTACACCTTC.

The chain employs TRBV12-5 and TRBJ1-2, with D perhaps matching TRBD1 (5 bases). Germline loops: CDR1 LGHNT, CDR2 FRNRAP. CDR3 size: 17 residues. Trimming took off 5 bases at V and 2 bases at J, with 21 bases between the two ends. The CDR3 spells CASGPPRGASVNYGYTF. The CDR3 region has the DNA TGTGCTAGTGGTCCCCCTCGCGGGGCCTCCGTCAACTATGGCTACACCTTC.